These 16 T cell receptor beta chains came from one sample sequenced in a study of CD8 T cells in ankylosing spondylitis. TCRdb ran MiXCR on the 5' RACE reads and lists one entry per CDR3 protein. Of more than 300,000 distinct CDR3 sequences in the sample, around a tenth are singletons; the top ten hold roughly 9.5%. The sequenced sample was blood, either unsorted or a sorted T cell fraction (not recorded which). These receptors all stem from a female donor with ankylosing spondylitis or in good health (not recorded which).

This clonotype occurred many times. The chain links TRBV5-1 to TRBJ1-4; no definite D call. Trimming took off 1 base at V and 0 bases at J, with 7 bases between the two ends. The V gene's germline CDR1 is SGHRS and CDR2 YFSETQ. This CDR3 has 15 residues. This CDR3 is CASSLNPATNEKLFF. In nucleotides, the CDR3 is TGCGCCAGCAGCTTGAATCCAGCAACTAATGAAAAACTGTTTTTT.

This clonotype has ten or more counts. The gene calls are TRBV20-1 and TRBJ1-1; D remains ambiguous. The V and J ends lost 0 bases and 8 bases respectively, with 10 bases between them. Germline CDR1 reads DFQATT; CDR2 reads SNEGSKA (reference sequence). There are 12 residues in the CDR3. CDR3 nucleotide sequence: TGCAGTGCTAGAGATACAGAAAGAGAAGCTTTCTTT. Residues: CSARDTEREAFF.

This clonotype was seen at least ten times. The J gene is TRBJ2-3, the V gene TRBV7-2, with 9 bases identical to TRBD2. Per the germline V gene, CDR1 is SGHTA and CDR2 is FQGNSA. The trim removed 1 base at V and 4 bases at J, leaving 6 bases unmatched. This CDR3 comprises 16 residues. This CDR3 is CASSLGLAGSSDTQYF. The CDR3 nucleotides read TGTGCCAGCAGCTTAGGGCTAGCGGGGTCCTCAGATACGCAGTATTTT.

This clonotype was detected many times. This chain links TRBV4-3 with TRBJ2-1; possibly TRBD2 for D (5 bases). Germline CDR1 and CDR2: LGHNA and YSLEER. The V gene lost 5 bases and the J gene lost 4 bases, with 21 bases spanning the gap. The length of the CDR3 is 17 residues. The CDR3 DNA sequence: TGCGCCAGCAGCTCCCGTATCGTCGGCGGGCCTTACAATGAGCAGTTCTTC. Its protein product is CASSSRIVGGPYNEQFF.

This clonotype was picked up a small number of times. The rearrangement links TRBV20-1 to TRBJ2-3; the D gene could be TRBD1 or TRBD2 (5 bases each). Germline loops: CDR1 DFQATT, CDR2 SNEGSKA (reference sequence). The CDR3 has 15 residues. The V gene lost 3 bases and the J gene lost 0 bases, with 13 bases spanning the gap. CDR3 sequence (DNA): TGCAGTGCTAGGGGGACGGGACCGAGCACAGATACGCAGTATTTT. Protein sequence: CSARGTGPSTDTQYF.

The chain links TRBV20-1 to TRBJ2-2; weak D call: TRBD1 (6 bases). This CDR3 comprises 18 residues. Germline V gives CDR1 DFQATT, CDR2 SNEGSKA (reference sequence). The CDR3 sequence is CRARSPDRRVINTGELFF. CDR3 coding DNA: TGCAGGGCTCGCTCTCCGGACAGACGAGTAATAAACACCGGGGAGCTGTTTTTT.

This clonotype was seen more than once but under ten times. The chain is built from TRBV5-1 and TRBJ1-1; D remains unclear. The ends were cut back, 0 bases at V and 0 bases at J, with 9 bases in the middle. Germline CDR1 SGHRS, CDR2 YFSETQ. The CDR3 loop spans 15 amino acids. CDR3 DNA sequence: TGCGCCAGCAGCTTGGGTTCAGGCATGAACACTGAAGCTTTCTTT. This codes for CASSLGSGMNTEAFF.

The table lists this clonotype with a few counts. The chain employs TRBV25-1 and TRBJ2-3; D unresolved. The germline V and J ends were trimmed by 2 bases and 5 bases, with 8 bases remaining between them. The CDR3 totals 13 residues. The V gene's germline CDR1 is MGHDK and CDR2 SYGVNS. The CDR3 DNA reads TGTGCCAGCAGTGAACCTGGGCGAGATACGCAGTATTTT. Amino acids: CASSEPGRDTQYF.

The CDR3 region has the DNA TGTGCCAGCAGTTTAGTCCCGGGAGGGGCGTTTGAGCAGTTCTTC. It translates to CASSLVPGGAFEQFF. The chain carries TRBV12-3 or TRBV12-4 and TRBJ2-1, with 8 bases fitting TRBD2. The ends lost 1 base at V and 9 bases at J; junction bases unmatched: 8. This CDR3 has 15 residues.

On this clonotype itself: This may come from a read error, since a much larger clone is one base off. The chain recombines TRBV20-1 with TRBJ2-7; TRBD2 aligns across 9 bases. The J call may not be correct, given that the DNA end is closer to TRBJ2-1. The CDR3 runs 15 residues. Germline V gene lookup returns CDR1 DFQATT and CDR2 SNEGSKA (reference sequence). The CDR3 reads CSARDRLGLAYEQFF. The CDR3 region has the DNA TGCAGTGCTAGAGATCGGTTGGGACTAGCCTACGAGCAGTTCTTC.

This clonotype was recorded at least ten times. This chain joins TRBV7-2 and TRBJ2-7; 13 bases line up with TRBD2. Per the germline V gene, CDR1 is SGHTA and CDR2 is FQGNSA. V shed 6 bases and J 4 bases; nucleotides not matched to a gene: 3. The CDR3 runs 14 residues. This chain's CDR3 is CASRGLAGAYEQYF. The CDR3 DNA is TGTGCCAGCAGAGGACTAGCGGGAGCATACGAGCAGTACTTC.

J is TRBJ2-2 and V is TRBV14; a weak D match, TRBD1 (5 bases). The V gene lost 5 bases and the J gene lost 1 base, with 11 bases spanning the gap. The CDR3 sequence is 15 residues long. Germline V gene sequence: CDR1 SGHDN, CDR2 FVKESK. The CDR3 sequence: CASSEYTGNTGELFF. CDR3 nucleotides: TGTGCCAGCAGCGAGTATACAGGGAACACCGGGGAGCTGTTTTTT.

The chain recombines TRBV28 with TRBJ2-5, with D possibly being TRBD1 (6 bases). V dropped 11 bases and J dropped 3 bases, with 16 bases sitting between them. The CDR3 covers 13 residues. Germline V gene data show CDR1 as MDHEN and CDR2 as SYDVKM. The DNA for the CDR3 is TGTGCCCCATTCCTTAGGGGGAAAGAGACCCAGTACTTC. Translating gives CAPFLRGKETQYF.

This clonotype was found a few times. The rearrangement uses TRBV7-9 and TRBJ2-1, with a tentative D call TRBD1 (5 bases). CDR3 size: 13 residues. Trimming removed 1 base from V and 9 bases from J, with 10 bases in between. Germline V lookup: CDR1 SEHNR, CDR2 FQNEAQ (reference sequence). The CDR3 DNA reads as TGTGCCAGCAGCTTAGAGGGGCCTGCTGAGCAGTTCTTC. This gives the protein CASSLEGPAEQFF.

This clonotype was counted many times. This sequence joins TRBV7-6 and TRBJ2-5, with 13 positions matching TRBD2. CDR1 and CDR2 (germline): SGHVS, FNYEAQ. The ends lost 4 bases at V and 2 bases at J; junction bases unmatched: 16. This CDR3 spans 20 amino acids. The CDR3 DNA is TGTGCCAGCAGCTCTTTACCCATTACGGGACTAGCGGGGATACAAGAGACCCAGTACTTC. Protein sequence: CASSSLPITGLAGIQETQYF.

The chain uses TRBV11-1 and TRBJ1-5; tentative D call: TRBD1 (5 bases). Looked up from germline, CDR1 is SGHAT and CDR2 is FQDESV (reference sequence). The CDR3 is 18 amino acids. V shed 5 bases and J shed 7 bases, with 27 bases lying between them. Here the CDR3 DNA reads TGTGCCAGCAGCCGAGGGGCCAGGGAATGGGGGTTTCACCAGCCCCAGCATTTT. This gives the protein CASSRGAREWGFHQPQHF.